This is a list of T cell receptor beta chains from one sample in a study of blood T cell repertoires in COVID-19. The data were produced by immunoSEQ multiplex PCR, yet TCRdb's version contains in-frame clones alone and is incomplete. The sample yields about 670,000 clones, over 80% seen once. The material sequenced was peripheral blood. The receptors come from a woman aged 18-35 years with acute or convalescent COVID-19. CDR3s include the opening cysteine and the closing phenylalanine or tryptophan. The D gene is left open where the match is weak. A row's size may be missing; if present it is once, few, many or a size class.

abundance: -
d_gene: TRBD1
v_gene: TRBV27
j_gene: TRBJ1-1
CDR3nt: TGTGCCAGCAGTTTACGACAGGGTGGGTTGAACACTGAAGCTTTCTTT
CDR3aa: CASSLRQGGLNTEAFF

abundance: -
d_gene: -
v_gene: TRBV5-4
j_gene: TRBJ2-1
CDR3nt: TGTGCCAGCAGCTTGGGGCAGGGCCACTTCTACAATGAGCAGTTCTTC
CDR3aa: CASSLGQGHFYNEQFF

abundance: -
d_gene: TRBD1
v_gene: TRBV5-1
j_gene: TRBJ1-6
CDR3nt: TGCGCCAGCAGCCCTTCCGGACAGGGTAATTCACCCCTCCACTTT
CDR3aa: CASSPSGQGNSPLHF

abundance: -
d_gene: -
v_gene: TRBV7-7
j_gene: TRBJ2-2
CDR3nt: TGTGCCAGCAGCTATCGGGGTGTAGCGAACACCGGGGAGCTGTTTTTT
CDR3aa: CASSYRGVANTGELFF

abundance: -
d_gene: TRBD2
v_gene: TRBV4-1
j_gene: TRBJ2-5
CDR3nt: TGCGCCAGCAGCCCAGCGGGGTGGCAAGAGACCCAGTACTTC
CDR3aa: CASSPAGWQETQYF

abundance: -
d_gene: -
v_gene: TRBV10-2
j_gene: TRBJ1-1
CDR3nt: TGCGCCAGCAGTCCGGGGGCTGAAGCTTTCTTT
CDR3aa: CASSPGAEAFF

abundance: -
d_gene: -
v_gene: TRBV4-1
j_gene: TRBJ1-4
CDR3nt: TGCGCCAGCAGCCAAGTGGCTTTACCGAATGAAAAACTGTTTTTT
CDR3aa: CASSQVALPNEKLFF

abundance: once
d_gene: TRBD1
v_gene: TRBV27
j_gene: TRBJ2-7
CDR3nt: TGTGCCAGCAGTCGACTAGGGACAGGGGGTGTCCACGAGCAGTACTTC
CDR3aa: CASSRLGTGGVHEQYF

abundance: -
d_gene: TRBD1
v_gene: TRBV30
j_gene: TRBJ2-7
CDR3nt: TGTGCCTGGAGTTCAGACAGGGGTTACGAGCAGTACTTC
CDR3aa: CAWSSDRGYEQYF

abundance: once
d_gene: -
v_gene: TRBV7-9
j_gene: TRBJ2-2
CDR3nt: TGTGCCAGCAGCTTAGGGCCCCCACGGGACGGGGAGCTGTTTTTT
CDR3aa: CASSLGPPRDGELFF

abundance: -
d_gene: -
v_gene: TRBV24-1
j_gene: TRBJ2-1
CDR3nt: TGTGCCACCAGTGATTTGGCCCAGGGCCCTACCCACAATGAGCAGTTCTTC
CDR3aa: CATSDLAQGPTHNEQFF

abundance: -
d_gene: TRBD1
v_gene: TRBV30
j_gene: TRBJ1-3
CDR3nt: TGTGCCTGGAAAGAGACAGGGTCAGGAAACACCATATATTTT
CDR3aa: CAWKETGSGNTIYF

abundance: -
d_gene: -
v_gene: TRBV12-5
j_gene: TRBJ1-1
CDR3nt: TGTGCTAGTGGCGGGAACACTGAAGCTTTCTTT
CDR3aa: CASGGNTEAFF

abundance: -
d_gene: TRBD1
v_gene: TRBV7-6
j_gene: TRBJ1-3
CDR3nt: TGTGCCAGCAGCTTGGGACAGACCGGAAACACCATATATTTT
CDR3aa: CASSLGQTGNTIYF

abundance: -
d_gene: TRBD1
v_gene: TRBV5-4
j_gene: TRBJ2-1
CDR3nt: TGTGCCAGCAGCAACCAAAGGGGGACAGGACTCTACAATGAGCAGTTCTTC
CDR3aa: CASSNQRGTGLYNEQFF

abundance: few
d_gene: -
v_gene: TRBV27
j_gene: TRBJ2-2
CDR3nt: TGTGCCAGCAGTTTTTGGGGGCGCGACACCGGGGAGCTGTTTTTT
CDR3aa: CASSFWGRDTGELFF

abundance: -
d_gene: -
v_gene: TRBV11-3
j_gene: TRBJ2-7
CDR3nt: TGTGCCAGCAGCTTAGTCCGGGGGGCAGAAATCTCCTACGAGCAGTACTTC
CDR3aa: CASSLVRGAEISYEQYF

abundance: -
d_gene: -
v_gene: TRBV6-1
j_gene: TRBJ1-3
CDR3nt: TGTGCCAGCAGTGAAGAAGGTGGTTGGCAGGTGCTTTCTGGAAACACCATATATTTT
CDR3aa: CASSEEGGWQVLSGNTIYF

abundance: -
d_gene: -
v_gene: TRBV4-1
j_gene: TRBJ2-7
CDR3nt: TGCGCCAGCAGCCAGACAGGTTCTATCGTCGGCTACGAGCAGTACTTC
CDR3aa: CASSQTGSIVGYEQYF

abundance: few
d_gene: -
v_gene: TRBV30
j_gene: TRBJ1-1
CDR3nt: TGTGCCTGGAGTGTGTATAACACTGAAGCTTTCTTT
CDR3aa: CAWSVYNTEAFF

abundance: -
d_gene: TRBD2
v_gene: TRBV10-3
j_gene: TRBJ2-2
CDR3nt: TGTGCCATCAGGGGACCTGGGACTAGCGGGGCGAACACCGGGGAGCTGTTTTTT
CDR3aa: CAIRGPGTSGANTGELFF

abundance: -
d_gene: -
v_gene: TRBV7-9
j_gene: TRBJ1-2
CDR3nt: TGTGCCAGCAGCCCCGGGGGCTACACCTTC
CDR3aa: CASSPGGYTF

abundance: -
d_gene: TRBD1
v_gene: TRBV19
j_gene: TRBJ1-5
CDR3nt: TGTGCCAGTAGTTGGACAGGCGGCGGTCAGCCCCAGCATTTT
CDR3aa: CASSWTGGGQPQHF

abundance: -
d_gene: TRBD2
v_gene: TRBV13
j_gene: TRBJ2-7
CDR3nt: TGTGCCATCGGACTAGCGGGGGGTTTGTCCTACGAGCAGTACTTC
CDR3aa: CAIGLAGGLSYEQYF

abundance: -
d_gene: -
v_gene: TRBV3-1/TRBV3-2
j_gene: TRBJ1-3
CDR3nt: TGTGCCAGCAGCCAAGATCTCGCAGGCGCGAGCTCTGGAAACACCATATATTTT
CDR3aa: CASSQDLAGASSGNTIYF

abundance: -
d_gene: TRBD1
v_gene: TRBV29-1
j_gene: TRBJ1-2
CDR3nt: TGCAGCGTTGAATCGCGGTTAACAGGGGCTCGGGGCTACACCTTC
CDR3aa: CSVESRLTGARGYTF

abundance: -
d_gene: -
v_gene: TRBV29-1
j_gene: TRBJ2-1
CDR3nt: TGCAGCGTTGAAAATGGGTTAGCCAATGAGCAGTTCTTC
CDR3aa: CSVENGLANEQFF

abundance: -
d_gene: -
v_gene: TRBV30
j_gene: TRBJ1-1
CDR3nt: TGTGCCTGGACCCTTCCCAGGGATTACATGAACACTGAAGCTTTCTTT
CDR3aa: CAWTLPRDYMNTEAFF

abundance: -
d_gene: -
v_gene: TRBV7-6
j_gene: TRBJ2-1
CDR3nt: TGTGCCAGCAGCTTAGAACTGCCTGCGGCACTCTCCTACAATGAGCAGTTCTTC
CDR3aa: CASSLELPAALSYNEQFF

abundance: -
d_gene: TRBD1
v_gene: TRBV15
j_gene: TRBJ1-1
CDR3nt: TGTGCCACCAGCAGCGACAGGGGGGTAGGCACTGAAGCTTTCTTT
CDR3aa: CATSSDRGVGTEAFF

abundance: -
d_gene: -
v_gene: TRBV7-3
j_gene: TRBJ2-7
CDR3nt: TGTGCCAGCAGCTCTCAAAACAGCTACGAGCAGTACTTC
CDR3aa: CASSSQNSYEQYF

abundance: -
d_gene: TRBD2
v_gene: TRBV5-4
j_gene: TRBJ2-5
CDR3nt: TGTGCCAGCAGCGGAGCGGGGGGCCAAGAGACCCAGTACTTC
CDR3aa: CASSGAGGQETQYF

abundance: -
d_gene: TRBD2
v_gene: TRBV7-3
j_gene: TRBJ2-1
CDR3nt: TGTGCCAGCAGCTTTTTAGCGGGGGCCTACAATGAGCAGTTCTTC
CDR3aa: CASSFLAGAYNEQFF

abundance: once
d_gene: TRBD1
v_gene: TRBV5-1
j_gene: TRBJ1-2
CDR3nt: TGCGCCAGCAGCTTGGGAAGGGACAGGGTCTCCTATGGCTACACCTTC
CDR3aa: CASSLGRDRVSYGYTF

abundance: -
d_gene: -
v_gene: TRBV5-1
j_gene: TRBJ1-6
CDR3nt: TGCGCCAGCAGCTTAACCACTTACTATAATTCACCCCTCCACTTT
CDR3aa: CASSLTTYYNSPLHF

abundance: -
d_gene: -
v_gene: TRBV5-1
j_gene: TRBJ1-1
CDR3nt: TGCGCCAGCAGACGGACACTGAACACTGAAGCTTTCTTT
CDR3aa: CASRRTLNTEAFF

abundance: -
d_gene: TRBD1
v_gene: TRBV7-6
j_gene: TRBJ1-1
CDR3nt: TGTGCCAGCAGCACACGACAGGGGGCAAACACTGAAGCTTTCTTT
CDR3aa: CASSTRQGANTEAFF

abundance: once
d_gene: -
v_gene: TRBV2
j_gene: TRBJ1-2
CDR3nt: TGTGCCACCCCCAACCGGGGAGGTGGCTACACCTTC
CDR3aa: CATPNRGGGYTF

abundance: -
d_gene: -
v_gene: TRBV3-1/TRBV3-2
j_gene: TRBJ1-2
CDR3nt: TGTGCCAGCAGCCACCTCTATGGCTACACCTTC
CDR3aa: CASSHLYGYTF

abundance: -
d_gene: TRBD1
v_gene: TRBV29-1
j_gene: TRBJ1-2
CDR3nt: TGCAGCGTTGATCACGGGACAGGGGATCCGGAGGGCTACACCTTC
CDR3aa: CSVDHGTGDPEGYTF

abundance: -
d_gene: -
v_gene: TRBV18
j_gene: TRBJ1-2
CDR3nt: TGTGCCAGCTCACCAGGTCCCCAGATCTACACCTTC
CDR3aa: CASSPGPQIYTF

abundance: -
d_gene: TRBD1
v_gene: TRBV18
j_gene: TRBJ1-1
CDR3nt: TGTGCCAGCTCACCACTCCGAGGGGGCGAGGGCACTGAAGCTTTCTTT
CDR3aa: CASSPLRGGEGTEAFF

abundance: -
d_gene: -
v_gene: TRBV3-1/TRBV3-2
j_gene: TRBJ2-1
CDR3nt: TGTGCCAGCAGCCAGCGGGACAGGCAGTTCTTC
CDR3aa: CASSQRDRQFF